One T cell receptor (beta chain) is described in this entry. Per the authors' pipeline: Counts of nucleated cells, estimated from reference gene primer amplification, were obtained. Assay: immunoSEQ multiplex PCR; the TCRdb copy retains only in-frame clones and omits some. V, J and clone size were drawn from that table, and D and trimming were deduced from the DNA. The sample has 70,000 or so clones; 80% to 90% are singletons. Germline V gene data show CDR1 as SNHLY and CDR2 as FYNNEI. The ends lost 1 base at V and 5 bases at J; junction bases unmatched: 4. This CDR3 region has 15 residues. The entry originates in a study of blood T cell repertoires in COVID-19. Study details: Both acute and convalescent COVID-19 samples were obtained from the United States, Italy and Spain. In each case, the material was cDNA or gDNA derived from T cells, B-cell-depleted T cells, or PBMCs.

This TCR came from a woman aged 18-29 years with acute or convalescent COVID-19. The source material was peripheral blood. V gene TRBV2 combines with J gene TRBJ1-4, with TRBD1 identical over 7 bases. This CDR3 reads CASSEGDRVNEKLFF. Written as DNA, the CDR3 is TGTGCCAGCAGTGAAGGTGACAGGGTAAATGAAAAACTGTTTTTT.